What follows is one T cell receptor (beta chain) and its context. The antigen it recognizes is unknown. Base qualities were left out, and no much larger clone turns up one base away. The data were obtained in a study of blood T cell repertoires in COVID-19 (dated by TCRdb to 2020 to 2022). For the study in its entirety: The collaborator samples originated in the United States, Italy and Spain and spanned the acute and convalescent phases of COVID-19. The prospective study material was composed of cDNA or gDNA derived from T cells, B-cell-depleted T cells, or PBMCs. Subjects who had been exposed to COVID-19, were actively infected with it, or had recovered from it provided the deeply sampled blood TCRbeta repertoires that made up the dataset. The repertoires were made available in a free public database intended to serve as a resource for research on the immune response to SARS-CoV-2. Samples were obtained from the ongoing ImmuneRACE study (first 160 participants) and from 1,254 subjects provided by 6 global collaborators. The sample metadata nearly always contained a de-identified subject ID, COVID-19 status, age in years and sex. Where available, HLA class I and class II types were obtained from metadata supplied by the sample provider rather than from assay-based typing. General findings and caveats noted by the study authors: How much clinical and demographic metadata was included differed by source and by participant, and the metadata was provided uncurated.

The cysteine opens and the phenylalanine closes a CDR3 of 14 amino acids. Just CDR3 DNA is preserved here, 42 bases in frame from base 1. CDR1 SGDLS and CDR2 YYNGEE were looked up in the germline V gene. Trimming takes 0 bases from V and 5 bases from J, and the germline ends sit 9 bases apart. TCRbeta CDR3 regions were amplified from genomic DNA using the immunoSEQ Assay, a bias-controlled multiplex PCR. In the paper's pipeline: Nucleated cell counts per sample were estimated from amplification of reference gene primers within the assay. To quantify the absolute abundance of each unique TCRbeta CDR3 rearrangement, sequence reads were collapsed and filtered. For each sample, productive Simpson clonality was calculated as the square root of Simpson's diversity index over productive rearrangements. This is the immuneACCESS table as TCRdb keeps it, with only in-frame sequences that have V and J called. A part of the clones is gone; compared with another copy, unresolved V genes explain less than half, and the rest is unexplained. That table furnishes V, J and clone size, whereas the DNA furnished D and trimming. This sample is represented by fewer than 150,000 clones; about 85% of them were singletons. Jointly, the top ten make up about 3.6% of the sample.

The collaborating institutions used their own protocols to collect whole blood in K2EDTA tubes. For TCRbeta analysis, collaborators shipped samples in one of three forms: frozen whole blood, isolated PBMCs, or DNA extracted from either of those sample types. The rearranged chain carries TRBV9 and TRBJ1-3; the D gene assignment is ambiguous. Material for sequencing was peripheral blood. This TCR came from a man aged 40-49 years with acute or convalescent COVID-19. Here is the DNA: TGTGCCAGCAGCGTAGACGGAGGGAGAAACACCATATATTTT. Its protein is CASSVDGGRNTIYF.